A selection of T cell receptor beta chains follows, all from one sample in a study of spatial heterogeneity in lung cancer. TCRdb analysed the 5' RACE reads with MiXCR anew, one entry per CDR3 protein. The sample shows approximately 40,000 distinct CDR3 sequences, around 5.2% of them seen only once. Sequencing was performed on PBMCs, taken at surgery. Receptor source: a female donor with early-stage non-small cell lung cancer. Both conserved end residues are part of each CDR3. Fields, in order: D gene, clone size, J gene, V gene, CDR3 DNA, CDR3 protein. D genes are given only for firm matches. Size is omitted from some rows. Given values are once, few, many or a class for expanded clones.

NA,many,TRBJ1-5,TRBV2,TGTGCCAGCAGAGGGGGAGTGCAGCCCCAGCATTTT,CASRGGVQPQHF
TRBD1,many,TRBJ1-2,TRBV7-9,TGTGCCAGCAGCTTCTTTGACAGGGACGATGGCTACACCTTC,CASSFFDRDDGYTF
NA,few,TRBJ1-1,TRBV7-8,TGTGCCAGCAGATTGCGCGGCGAGGGGTACACTGAAGCTTTCTTT,CASRLRGEGYTEAFF
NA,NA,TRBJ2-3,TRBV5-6,TGTGCCAGCAGCTCCGGAGGTGCGGGGCGTGGGGATACGCAGTATTTT,CASSSGGAGRGDTQYF
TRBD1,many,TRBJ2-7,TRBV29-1,TGCAGCGTTGAGCCCGGGACAGGGAGCTCCTACGAGCAGTACTTC,CSVEPGTGSSYEQYF
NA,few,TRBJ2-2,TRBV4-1,TGCGCCAGCAAAACGGGCCCCGCGAACACCGGGGAGCTGTTTTTT,CASKTGPANTGELFF
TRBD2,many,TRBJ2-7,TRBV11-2,TGTGCCAGCAGCTTCTTCCGACGACGTGGACTAGCGGGACCCGCGGCCGAGCAGTACTTC,CASSFFRRRGLAGPAAEQYF
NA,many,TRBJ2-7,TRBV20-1,TGCAGTGCTAGCTCTCTTAGGGCCCCTTCGGGCGAGCAGTACTTC,CSASSLRAPSGEQYF
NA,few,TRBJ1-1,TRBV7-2,TGTGCCAGCAGCTTAGTGGGGGGGAGGAGGGCGAGTACTGAAGCTTTCTTT,CASSLVGGRRASTEAFF
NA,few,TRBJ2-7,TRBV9,TGTGCCAGCAGCGTAGGGTCACAGTCCTCCTACGAGCAGTACTTC,CASSVGSQSSYEQYF
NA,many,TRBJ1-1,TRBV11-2,TGTGCCAGCAGCTTAGCTGGGTACACTGAAGCTTTCTTT,CASSLAGYTEAFF
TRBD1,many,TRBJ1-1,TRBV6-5,TGTGCCAGCAGTTACTCCCCATCAGGGGGGCTGAACACTGAAGCTTTCTTT,CASSYSPSGGLNTEAFF
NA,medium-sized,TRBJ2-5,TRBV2,TGTGCCAGCAGCCTAGCGACGGGCGGTGAGACCCAGTACTTC,CASSLATGGETQYF
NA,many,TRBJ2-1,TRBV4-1,TGCGCCAGCAGCCAAGTGGGCGGAGACAATGAGCAGTTCTTC,CASSQVGGDNEQFF
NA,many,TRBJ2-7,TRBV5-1,TGCGCCAGCAGCTTGGATATGAGCTCCTACGAGCAGTACTTC,CASSLDMSSYEQYF